This TCR beta chain was recovered during a study of shared clonotypes between healthy human individuals. Clones were read by immunoSEQ multiplex PCR, and TCRdb kept only the in-frame ones, dropping some. The data hold approximately 840,000 clones, with roughly 96% observed a single time. Naive CD8 cells lacked CD45RO, underwent positive selection for CCR7 and left out terminally differentiated effector memory CD45RA+ cells. With 2 bases removed from V and 3 bases from J, the gap between germline ends came to 7 bases. Per the germline V gene, CDR1 is SGHVS and CDR2 is FNYEAQ. The CDR3 runs to 14 residues.

The sample was naive CD8+ T cells sorted from blood. This chain joins TRBV7-6 and TRBJ1-4; no clear D. The clonotype comes from a man aged 25 to 40 in good health. The CDR3 is CASSLRVPNEKLFF. CDR3 DNA sequence: TGTGCCAGCAGCTTAAGGGTCCCTAATGAAAAACTGTTTTTT.